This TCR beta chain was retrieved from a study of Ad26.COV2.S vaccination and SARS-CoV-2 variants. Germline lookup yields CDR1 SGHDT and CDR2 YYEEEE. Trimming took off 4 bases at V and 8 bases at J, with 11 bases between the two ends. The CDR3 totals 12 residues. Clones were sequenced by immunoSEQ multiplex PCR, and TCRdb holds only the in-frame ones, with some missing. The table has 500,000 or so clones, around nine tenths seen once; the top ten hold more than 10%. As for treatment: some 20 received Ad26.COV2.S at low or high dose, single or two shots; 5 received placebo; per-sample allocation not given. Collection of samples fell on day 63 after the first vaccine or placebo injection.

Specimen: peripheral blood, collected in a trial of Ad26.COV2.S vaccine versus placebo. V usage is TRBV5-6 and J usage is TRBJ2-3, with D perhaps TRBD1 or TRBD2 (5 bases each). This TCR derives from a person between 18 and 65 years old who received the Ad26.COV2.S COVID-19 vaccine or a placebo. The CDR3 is CASSGGVGTQYF. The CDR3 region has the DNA TGTGCCAGCAGCGGGGGAGTCGGTACGCAGTATTTT.